One and the same sample provided the 5 T cell receptor beta chains below, sequenced in a study of T cell responses to AZD1222 COVID-19 vaccine. The table came from immunoSEQ multiplex PCR; TCRdb's copy has only in-frame clones and leaves some out. The table lists over 100,000 clones, approximately 90% of them singletons. Sequencing used peripheral blood, obtained on day 0 of AZD1222 vaccination. The receptors originated from an adult in good health.

The chain joins TRBV5-1 to TRBJ2-5; D is uncertain. The germline CDR1 and CDR2 sequences are SGHRS and YFSETQ. The CDR3 is made up of 12 amino acids. V gave up 4 bases and J gave up 3 bases, with 7 bases separating them. CDR3 loop: CASSLEKETQYF. The CDR3 nucleotides are TGCGCCAGCAGCCTGGAGAAAGAGACCCAGTACTTC.

J is TRBJ1-4 and V is TRBV2, with D tentatively TRBD1 (5 bases). Germline V gene data show CDR1 as SNHLY and CDR2 as FYNNEI. The CDR3 has 13 amino acids. Trimming took off 8 bases at V and 2 bases at J, with 9 bases between the two ends. CDR3 amino acids: CASAGQTNEKLFF. The CDR3 nucleotides are TGTGCCAGCGCAGGGCAGACTAATGAAAAACTGTTTTTT. Complete variable domain (other parts from reference TRBV2 and TRBJ1-4): EPEVTQTPSHQVTQMGQEVILRCVPISNHLYFYWYRQILGQKVEFLVSFYNNEISEKSEIFDDQFSVERPDGSNFTLKIRSTKLEDSAMYFCASAGQTNEKLFFGSGTQLSVL.

The chain links TRBV9 to TRBJ2-7; D may be TRBD1 (6 bases). Germline V gives CDR1 SGDLS, CDR2 YYNGEE. The ends were cut back, 3 bases at V and 6 bases at J, with 19 bases in the middle. The CDR3 extends over 15 amino acids. CDR3: CASSGLQGPLGEQYV. The CDR3 DNA reads TGTGCCAGCAGCGGTTTACAGGGACCCCTTGGCGAGCAGTACGTC.

This chain uses TRBV19 with TRBJ1-2; D gene unclear. The CDR3 has 12 residues. Between the trimmed V and J ends, which lost 7 bases and 3 bases, there was a span of 9 bases. Per germline, CDR1 LNHDA and CDR2 SQIVND (reference sequence). This chain's CDR3 is CASKDPYYGYTF. The DNA of the CDR3 is TGTGCCAGTAAGGATCCCTACTATGGCTACACCTTC.

This chain uses TRBV19 with TRBJ1-5, with 7 bases fitting TRBD1. Per germline, CDR1 LNHDA and CDR2 SQIVND (reference sequence). The CDR3 spans 15 residues. With V trimmed by 3 bases and J by 0 bases, 2 bases remained unmatched. CDR3 DNA sequence: TGTGCCAGTAGTATGGGGACAGATAGCAATCAGCCCCAGCATTTT. Translating it yields CASSMGTDSNQPQHF.